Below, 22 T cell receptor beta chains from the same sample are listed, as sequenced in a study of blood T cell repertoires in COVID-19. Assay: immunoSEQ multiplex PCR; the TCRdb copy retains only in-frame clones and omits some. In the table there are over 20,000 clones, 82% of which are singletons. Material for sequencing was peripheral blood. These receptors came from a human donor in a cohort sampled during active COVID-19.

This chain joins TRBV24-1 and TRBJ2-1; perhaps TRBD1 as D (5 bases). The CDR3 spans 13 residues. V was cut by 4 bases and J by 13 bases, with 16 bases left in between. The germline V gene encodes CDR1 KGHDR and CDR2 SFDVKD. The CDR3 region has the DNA TGTGCCACCAGTGACTCTATTGACAGCGACCAGTTCTTC. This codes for CATSDSIDSDQFF.

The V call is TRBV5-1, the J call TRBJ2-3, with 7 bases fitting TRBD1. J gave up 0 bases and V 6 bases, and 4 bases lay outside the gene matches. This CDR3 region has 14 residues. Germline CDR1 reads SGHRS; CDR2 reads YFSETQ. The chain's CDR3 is CASTRDSSTDTQYF. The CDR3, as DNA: TGCGCCAGCACCCGGGACAGCAGCACAGATACGCAGTATTTT.

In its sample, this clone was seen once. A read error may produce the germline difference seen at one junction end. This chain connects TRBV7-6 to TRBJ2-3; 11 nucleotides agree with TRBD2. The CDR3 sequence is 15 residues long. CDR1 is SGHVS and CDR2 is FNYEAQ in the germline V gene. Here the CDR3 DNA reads TGTGCCAGCAGCATAGCGGGAGGGCCGGGGGATACGCAGTATTTT. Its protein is CASSIAGGPGDTQYF.

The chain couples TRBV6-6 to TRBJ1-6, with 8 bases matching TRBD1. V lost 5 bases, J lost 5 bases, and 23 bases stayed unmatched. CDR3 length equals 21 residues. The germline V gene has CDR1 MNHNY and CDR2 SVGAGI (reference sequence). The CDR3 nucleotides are TGTGCCAGCAGTCGGCAACCCAGGGGGCGACCGACCACCAAGAATAATTCACCCCTCCACTTT. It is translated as CASSRQPRGRPTTKNNSPLHF.

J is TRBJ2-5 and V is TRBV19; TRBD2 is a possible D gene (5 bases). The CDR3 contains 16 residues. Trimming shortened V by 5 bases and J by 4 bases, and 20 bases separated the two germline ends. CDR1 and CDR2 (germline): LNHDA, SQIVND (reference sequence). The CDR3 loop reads CASSLLGATEGETQYF. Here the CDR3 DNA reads TGTGCCAGTAGTTTGCTGGGAGCCACCGAGGGAGAGACCCAGTACTTC.

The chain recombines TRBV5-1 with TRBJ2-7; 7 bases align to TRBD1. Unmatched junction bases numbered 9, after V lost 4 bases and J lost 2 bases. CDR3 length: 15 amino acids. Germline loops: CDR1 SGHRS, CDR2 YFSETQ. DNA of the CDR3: TGCGCCAGCAGCCCGGGACAGATTAAAACCTACGAGCAGTACTTC. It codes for CASSPGQIKTYEQYF.

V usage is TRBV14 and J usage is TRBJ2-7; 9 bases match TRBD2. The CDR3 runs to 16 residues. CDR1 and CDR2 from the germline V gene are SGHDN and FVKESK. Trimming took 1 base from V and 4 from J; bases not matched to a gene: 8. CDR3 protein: CASSQASSSGAYEQYF. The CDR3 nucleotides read TGTGCCAGCAGCCAAGCCTCCTCTAGCGGGGCTTACGAGCAGTACTTC.

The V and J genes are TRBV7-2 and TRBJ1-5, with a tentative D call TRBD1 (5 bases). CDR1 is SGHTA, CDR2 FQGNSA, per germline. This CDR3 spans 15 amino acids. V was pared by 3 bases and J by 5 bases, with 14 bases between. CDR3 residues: CASSFSGVKDQPQHF. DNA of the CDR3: TGTGCCAGCAGCTTTTCGGGGGTAAAGGATCAGCCCCAGCATTTT. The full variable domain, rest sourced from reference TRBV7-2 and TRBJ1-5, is GAGVSQSPSNKVTEKGKDVELRCDPISGHTALYWYRQSLGQGLEFLIYFQGNSAPDKSGLPSDRFSAERTGGSVSTLTIQRTQQEDSAVYLCASSFSGVKDQPQHFGDGTRLSIL.

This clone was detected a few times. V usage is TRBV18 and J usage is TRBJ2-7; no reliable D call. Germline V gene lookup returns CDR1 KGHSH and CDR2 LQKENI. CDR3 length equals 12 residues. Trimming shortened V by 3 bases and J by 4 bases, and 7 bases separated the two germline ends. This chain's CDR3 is CASSPESYEQYF. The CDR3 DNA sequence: TGTGCCAGCTCACCGGAGTCGTACGAGCAGTACTTC.

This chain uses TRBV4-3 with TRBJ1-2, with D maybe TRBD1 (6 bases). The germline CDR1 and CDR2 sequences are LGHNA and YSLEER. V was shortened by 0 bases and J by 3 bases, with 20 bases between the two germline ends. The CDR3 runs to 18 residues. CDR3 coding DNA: TGCGCCAGCAGCCAAGAAAGTAACAGGGTGAGAACCTACTATGGCTACACCTTC. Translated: CASSQESNRVRTYYGYTF.

The CDR3 region is CASSWGDRGAGELFF. CDR3 in DNA: TGTGCCAGCAGTTGGGGGGACCGCGGAGCCGGGGAGCTGTTTTTT. The J gene is TRBJ2-2, the V gene TRBV28, with D possibly being TRBD2 (6 bases). V was cut by 4 bases and J by 6 bases, with 15 bases left in between. Germline CDR1 and CDR2: MDHEN and SYDVKM. The CDR3 extends over 15 amino acids.

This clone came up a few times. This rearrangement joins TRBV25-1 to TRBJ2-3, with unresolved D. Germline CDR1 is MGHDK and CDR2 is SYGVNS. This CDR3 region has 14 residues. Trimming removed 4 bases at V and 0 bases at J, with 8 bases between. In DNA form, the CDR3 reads TGTGCCAGCAGTGCCCGGTGGAGCACAGATACGCAGTATTTT. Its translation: CASSARWSTDTQYF.

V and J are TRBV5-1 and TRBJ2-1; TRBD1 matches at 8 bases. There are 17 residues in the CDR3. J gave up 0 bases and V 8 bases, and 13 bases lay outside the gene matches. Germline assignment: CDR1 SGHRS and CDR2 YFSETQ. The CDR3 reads CASRQGPRLGSYNEQFF. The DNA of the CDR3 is TGCGCCAGTCGACAGGGGCCCCGGTTGGGCTCCTACAATGAGCAGTTCTTC.

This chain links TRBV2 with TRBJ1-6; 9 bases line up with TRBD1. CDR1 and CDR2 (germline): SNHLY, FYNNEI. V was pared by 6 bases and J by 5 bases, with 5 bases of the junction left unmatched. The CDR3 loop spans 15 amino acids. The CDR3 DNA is TGTGCCAGCAGCAGTCGGACAGGGGATAATTCACCCCTCCACTTT. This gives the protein CASSSRTGDNSPLHF.

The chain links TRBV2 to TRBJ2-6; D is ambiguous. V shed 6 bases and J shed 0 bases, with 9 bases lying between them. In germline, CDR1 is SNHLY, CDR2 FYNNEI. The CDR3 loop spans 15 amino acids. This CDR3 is CASRKASSGANVLTF. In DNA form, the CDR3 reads TGTGCCAGCAGGAAGGCTAGCTCTGGGGCCAACGTCCTGACTTTC.

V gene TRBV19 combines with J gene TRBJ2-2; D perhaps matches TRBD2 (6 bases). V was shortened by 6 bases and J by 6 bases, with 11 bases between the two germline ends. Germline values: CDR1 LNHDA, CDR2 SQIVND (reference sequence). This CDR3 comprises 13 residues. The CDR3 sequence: CASSSSGAGELFF. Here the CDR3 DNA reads TGTGCCAGTAGCTCCTCGGGGGCCGGGGAGCTGTTTTTT. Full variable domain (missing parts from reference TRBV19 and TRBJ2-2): DGGITQSPKYLFRKEGQNVTLSCEQNLNHDAMYWYRQDPGQGLRLIYYSQIVNDFQKGDIAEGYSVSREKKESFPLTVTSAQKNPTAFYLCASSSSGAGELFFGEGSRLTVL.

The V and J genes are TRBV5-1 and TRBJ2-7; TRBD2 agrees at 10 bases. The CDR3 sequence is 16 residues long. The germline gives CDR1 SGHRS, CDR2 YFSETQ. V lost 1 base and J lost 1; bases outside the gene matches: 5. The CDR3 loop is CASSLRTSGNSYEQYF. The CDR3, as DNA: TGCGCCAGCAGCTTGAGAACTAGCGGGAATTCCTACGAGCAGTACTTC.

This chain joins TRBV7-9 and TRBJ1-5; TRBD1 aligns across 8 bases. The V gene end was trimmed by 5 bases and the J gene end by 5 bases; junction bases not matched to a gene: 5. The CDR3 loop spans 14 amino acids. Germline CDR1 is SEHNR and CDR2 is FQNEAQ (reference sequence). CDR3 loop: CASSLDRDYQPQHF. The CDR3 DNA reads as TGTGCCAGCAGCCTGGACAGGGACTATCAGCCCCAGCATTTT.

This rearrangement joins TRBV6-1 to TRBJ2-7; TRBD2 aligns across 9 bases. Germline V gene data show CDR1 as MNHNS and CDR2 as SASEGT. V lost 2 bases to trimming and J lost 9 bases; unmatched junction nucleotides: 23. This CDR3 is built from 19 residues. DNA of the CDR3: TGTGCCAGCAGTGAATCCAGCGGTCCCGGTGGGCGGGAGGGCAAGTGGCAGTACTTC. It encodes CASSESSGPGGREGKWQYF.

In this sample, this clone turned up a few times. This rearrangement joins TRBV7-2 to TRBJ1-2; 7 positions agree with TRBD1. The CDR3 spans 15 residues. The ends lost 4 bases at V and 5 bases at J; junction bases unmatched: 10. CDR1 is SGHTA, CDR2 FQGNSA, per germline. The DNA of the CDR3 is TGTGCCAGCAGCTCTACCGGGCCAGGGGGGTATGGCTACACCTTC. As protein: CASSSTGPGGYGYTF.

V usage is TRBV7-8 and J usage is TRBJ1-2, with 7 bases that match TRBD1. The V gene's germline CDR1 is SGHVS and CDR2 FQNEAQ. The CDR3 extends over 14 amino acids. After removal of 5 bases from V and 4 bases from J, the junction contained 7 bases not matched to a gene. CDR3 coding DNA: TGTGCCAGCAGCGTTGACAGGGACCCCTATGGCTACACCTTC. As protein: CASSVDRDPYGYTF.

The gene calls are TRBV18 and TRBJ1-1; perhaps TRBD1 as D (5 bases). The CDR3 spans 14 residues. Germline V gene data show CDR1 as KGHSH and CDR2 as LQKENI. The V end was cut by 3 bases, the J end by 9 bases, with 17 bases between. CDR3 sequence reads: CASSPQQQVPKAFF. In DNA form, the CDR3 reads TGTGCCAGCTCACCGCAACAACAGGTACCGAAAGCTTTCTTT.